This TCR beta chain was obtained from a study of T cell responses to AZD1222 COVID-19 vaccine. Study background: Samples with a second dose at about 4 or about 12 weeks were pooled together.

Study-wide points: Spike-specific TCR breadth and depth both grew after two AZD1222 doses. Donors were mostly white British, more females; clonal diversity possibly underestimated.

A word on this clone: What it recognizes is unknown.

Losses at the gene ends were 0 bases for V and 5 bases for J; bases not matched to a gene: 1. Germline V gene data show CDR1 as GTSNPN and CDR2 as SVGIG (reference sequence). CDR3 length: 13 amino acids. This table comes from immunoSEQ multiplex PCR, and its TCRdb copy is limited to in-frame clones, with some not included. This table has 200,000 or so clones, almost 95% appearing once. Sequencing was performed on peripheral blood, taken on day 0 of AZD1222 vaccination. The TCR originated in an adult in good health. The J gene is TRBJ1-2, the V gene TRBV30; 9 bases match TRBD1. Here the CDR3 DNA reads TGTGCCTGGAGTGTTGGACAGGGGTATGGCTACACCTTC. Amino acid sequence: CAWSVGQGYGYTF.